A selection of T cell receptor beta chains follows, all from one sample in a study of blood T cell repertoires in COVID-19. The method was immunoSEQ multiplex PCR; TCRdb's version includes in-frame clones alone and lacks a portion of them. The sample holds approximately 100,000 clones, just over 85% seen once. The sequencing input was peripheral blood. The receptors were sampled from a human donor in a cohort sampled during active COVID-19. Each CDR3 is given with its conserved first and last residue. A D gene is named only where the DNA matches it firmly. Only part of the rows carry a size: once, few, many, or a class if the clone is expanded.

clone size: .
V gene: TRBV7-2
D gene: TRBD2
J gene: TRBJ2-7
CDR3 DNA: TGTGCCAGCAGCTTAGCGCTGGTGGCGGGAGATCCTTCCTACGAGCAGTACTTC
CDR3 protein: CASSLALVAGDPSYEQYF

clone size: .
V gene: TRBV7-3
D gene: .
J gene: TRBJ2-7
CDR3 DNA: TGTGCCAGCAGCTTAACTGGGCCCTACGAGCAGTACTTC
CDR3 protein: CASSLTGPYEQYF

clone size: once
V gene: TRBV28
D gene: .
J gene: TRBJ2-1
CDR3 DNA: TGTGCCAGCAGTCGCAGGGCAGGGCAGTTCTTC
CDR3 protein: CASSRRAGQFF

clone size: .
V gene: TRBV6-1
D gene: TRBD1
J gene: TRBJ2-7
CDR3 DNA: TGTGCCAGCAGTGAAGTCCCCGGGACAGGGGGCACAGAGCAGTACTTC
CDR3 protein: CASSEVPGTGGTEQYF

clone size: .
V gene: TRBV6-1
D gene: .
J gene: TRBJ2-1
CDR3 DNA: TGTGCCAGCAGTGAAACGTGGGGGGGGCCGGTGAATGAGCAGTTCTTC
CDR3 protein: CASSETWGGPVNEQFF

clone size: once
V gene: TRBV21-1
D gene: .
J gene: TRBJ2-1
CDR3 DNA: TGTGCCAGCAGCAGTCAGGACAGGGGCGGTGAGCAGTTCTTC
CDR3 protein: CASSSQDRGGEQFF

clone size: .
V gene: TRBV30
D gene: TRBD1
J gene: TRBJ2-7
CDR3 DNA: TGTGCCTGGAGTCTTAGACAGGGAAGCGCAAGGCAGTACTTC
CDR3 protein: CAWSLRQGSARQYF

clone size: once
V gene: TRBV5-1
D gene: TRBD1
J gene: TRBJ1-5
CDR3 DNA: TGCGCCAGCAGCTTGGAGTTAAGGGTGGGGGACAGGGGTCGGCCCCAGCATTTT
CDR3 protein: CASSLELRVGDRGRPQHF

clone size: few
V gene: TRBV4-1
D gene: .
J gene: TRBJ1-4
CDR3 DNA: TGCGCCAGCAGATCGTGGGGGGTCGATGAAAAACTGTTTTTT
CDR3 protein: CASRSWGVDEKLFF

clone size: .
V gene: TRBV29-1
D gene: TRBD1
J gene: TRBJ1-4
CDR3 DNA: TGCAGCGTAGTACAGGGGAATGCTGAAAAACTGTTTTTT
CDR3 protein: CSVVQGNAEKLFF

clone size: .
V gene: TRBV5-1
D gene: .
J gene: TRBJ2-1
CDR3 DNA: TGCGCCAGTACAGGGATGACGGATTCCTACAATGAGCAGTTCTTC
CDR3 protein: CASTGMTDSYNEQFF

clone size: .
V gene: TRBV20-1
D gene: TRBD2
J gene: TRBJ2-3
CDR3 DNA: TGCAGTGCTAGTCACGGACTAGCGGGGACCACTAGCACAGATACGCAGTATTTT
CDR3 protein: CSASHGLAGTTSTDTQYF

clone size: .
V gene: TRBV11-2
D gene: .
J gene: TRBJ1-1
CDR3 DNA: TGTGCCAGCAGCTCCCAGGTGAACACTGAAGCTTTCTTT
CDR3 protein: CASSSQVNTEAFF

clone size: .
V gene: TRBV5-6
D gene: .
J gene: TRBJ1-2
CDR3 DNA: TGTGCCAGCAGCTTGGACAGGAGCTATGGCTACACCTTC
CDR3 protein: CASSLDRSYGYTF

clone size: once
V gene: TRBV5-6
D gene: TRBD1
J gene: TRBJ1-3
CDR3 DNA: TGTGCCAGCAGCTTTACAGGGGCAGGAAACACCATATATTTT
CDR3 protein: CASSFTGAGNTIYF

clone size: .
V gene: TRBV4-1
D gene: TRBD2
J gene: TRBJ2-1
CDR3 DNA: TGCGCCAGCAGCCAAGCTCCGGGACTAGTATATGAGCAGTTCTTC
CDR3 protein: CASSQAPGLVYEQFF

clone size: .
V gene: TRBV28
D gene: TRBD2
J gene: TRBJ2-1
CDR3 DNA: TGTGCCAGCAGTCTCCTGACTAGCGGGCGAAACAATGAGCAGTTCTTC
CDR3 protein: CASSLLTSGRNNEQFF

clone size: once
V gene: TRBV28
D gene: TRBD1
J gene: TRBJ1-1
CDR3 DNA: TGTGCCAGCAGTTTAGGGACAGGGAACACTGAAGCTTTCTTT
CDR3 protein: CASSLGTGNTEAFF

clone size: .
V gene: TRBV5-1
D gene: .
J gene: TRBJ1-3
CDR3 DNA: TGCGCCAGCAGCCTATCCAGGGGTGGAGGTCCCCCAGGAAACACCATATATTTT
CDR3 protein: CASSLSRGGGPPGNTIYF

clone size: .
V gene: TRBV18
D gene: .
J gene: TRBJ1-2
CDR3 DNA: TGTGCCAGCTCACCAGAGGGGGACGCTCCAGACTACACCTTC
CDR3 protein: CASSPEGDAPDYTF